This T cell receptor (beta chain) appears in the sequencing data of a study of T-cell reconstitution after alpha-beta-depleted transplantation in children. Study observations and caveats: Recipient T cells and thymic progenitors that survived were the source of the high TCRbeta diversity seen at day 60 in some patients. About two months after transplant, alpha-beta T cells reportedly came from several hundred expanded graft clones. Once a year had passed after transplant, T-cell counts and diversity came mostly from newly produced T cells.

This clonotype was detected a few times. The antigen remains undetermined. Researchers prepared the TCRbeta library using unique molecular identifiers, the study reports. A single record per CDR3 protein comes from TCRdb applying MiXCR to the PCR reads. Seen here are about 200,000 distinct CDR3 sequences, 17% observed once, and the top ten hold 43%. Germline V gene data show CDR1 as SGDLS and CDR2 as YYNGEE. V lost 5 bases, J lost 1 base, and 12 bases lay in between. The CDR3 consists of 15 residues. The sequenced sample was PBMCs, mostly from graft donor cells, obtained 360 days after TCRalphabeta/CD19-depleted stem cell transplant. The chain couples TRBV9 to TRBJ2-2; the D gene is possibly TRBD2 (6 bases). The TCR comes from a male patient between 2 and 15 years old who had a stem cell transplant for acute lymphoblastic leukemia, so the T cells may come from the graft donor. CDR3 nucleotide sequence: TGTGCCAGCAGGGGGGGAGCGGGGAACACCGGGGAGCTGTTTTTT. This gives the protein CASRGGAGNTGELFF.